The subject of this entry is one TCR beta chain. What it recognizes is unknown. These data originate in a study of blood T cells in healthy people across ages. Notes on the study in general: Versus aged donors, long-lived donors had higher diversity and more naive CD4+ cells. Per million T cells, TCR beta diversity dropped roughly linearly as age increased.

Each sample provided at least 6 micrograms of extracted total RNA. Combining a sample-barcoded 5' primer with a J-beta primer mix, a second PCR ran for about 7 to 12 cycles. Each CDR3 protein is one row after TCRdb ran MiXCR on the 5' RACE reads. The repertoire holds fewer than 800,000 distinct CDR3 sequences, with around a quarter as singletons. Trimming cost V 2 bases and J 2 bases, with 12 bases left between them. The germline CDR1 and CDR2 sequences are KGHDR and SFDVKD. The CDR3 is made up of 16 amino acids. A further study also used this sample, focusing on T cells of mothers and their children. From that paper: cDNA synthesis used all extracted RNA, approximately 1.4 ug per 15 ul.

This TCR derives from a boy aged 5-17 years in good health. The sample consisted of blood. The chain is built from TRBV24-1 and TRBJ1-5, with a tentative D call TRBD1 (5 bases). CDR3 DNA: TGTGCCACCAGTGATTCCCCAGGGTGGGGCAATCAGCCCCAGCATTTT. Translating it yields CATSDSPGWGNQPQHF.